This TCR beta chain was identified during a study of glioma-infiltrating T cells after dendritic cell vaccination. Whole-study context: Dendritic cell vaccination trial patients had either newly diagnosed or recurrent glioblastoma.

The assay was immunoSEQ multiplex PCR, and TCRdb's table has in-frame clones only and misses some. In the table there are 50,000 to 70,000 clones, roughly four fifths of which are singletons. Noted time point: after dendritic cell vaccination, including at tumor progression/relapse. This CDR3 comprises 17 residues. CDR1 and CDR2 from the germline V gene are SGHAT and FQNNGV. Losses at the gene ends were 1 base for V and 9 bases for J; bases not matched to a gene: 10. This sequence originates from a human donor with glioblastoma. The chain joins TRBV11-2 to TRBJ1-6, with 9 bases identical to TRBD1. Sequenced here: blood, sampled after dendritic cell vaccination. The CDR3 coding sequence is TGTGCCAGCAGCTTAGTGGGGACAGGGCAATGGGGTTCACCCCTCCACTTT. This sequence encodes CASSLVGTGQWGSPLHF.